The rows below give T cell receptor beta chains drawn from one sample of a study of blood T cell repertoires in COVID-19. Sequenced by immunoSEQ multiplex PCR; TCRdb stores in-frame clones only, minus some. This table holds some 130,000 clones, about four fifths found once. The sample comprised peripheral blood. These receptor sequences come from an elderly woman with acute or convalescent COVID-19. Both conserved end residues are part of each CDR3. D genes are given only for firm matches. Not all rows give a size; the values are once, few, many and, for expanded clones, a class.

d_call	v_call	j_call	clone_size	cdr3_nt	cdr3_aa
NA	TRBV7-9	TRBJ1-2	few	TGTGCCAGCAGCGCACAGGGTAGAAGCTATGGCTACACCTTC	CASSAQGRSYGYTF
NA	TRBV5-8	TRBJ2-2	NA	TGTGCCAGCAGCTTACGAAGGGGCGGGGAGCTGTTTTTT	CASSLRRGGELFF
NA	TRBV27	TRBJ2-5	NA	TGTGCCAGCAGGGGGCCCCGGAGGGCGGAGACCCAGTACTTC	CASRGPRRAETQYF
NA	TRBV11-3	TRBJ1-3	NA	TGTGCCAGCAGTCCAGGGGTATCGGGAAACACCATATATTTT	CASSPGVSGNTIYF
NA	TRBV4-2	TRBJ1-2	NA	TGTGCCAGCAGCCGGTCGGAGGTAGATGGCTACACCTTC	CASSRSEVDGYTF
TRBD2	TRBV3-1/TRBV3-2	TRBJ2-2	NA	TGTGCCAGCAGCCATAGCGGGGGCGCGAACACCGGGGAGCTGTTTTTT	CASSHSGGANTGELFF
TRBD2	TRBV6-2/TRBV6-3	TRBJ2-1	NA	TGTGCCAGCAGTTCTTTGCGACTAGCGGGAGTGTTCGATGAGCAGTTCTTC	CASSSLRLAGVFDEQFF
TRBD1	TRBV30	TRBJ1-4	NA	TGTGCCCTAAATCAACAGGGGGCCGGCGAAAAACTGTTTTTT	CALNQQGAGEKLFF
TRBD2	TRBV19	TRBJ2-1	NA	TGTGCCAGTAGGGGCGGGAGGGCCGTTGATGAGCAGTTCTTC	CASRGGRAVDEQFF
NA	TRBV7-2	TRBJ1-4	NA	TGTGCCAGCAGCCGGGGTGGAGGGCTTGGGGAAAAACTGTTTTTT	CASSRGGGLGEKLFF
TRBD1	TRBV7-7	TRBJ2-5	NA	TGTGCTAGCAGCTGGGACAGGGAAGAGACCCAGTACTTC	CASSWDREETQYF
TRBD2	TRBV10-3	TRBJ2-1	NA	TGTGCCATTAGGACTAGCGCCGAAAATGAGCAGTTCTTC	CAIRTSAENEQFF
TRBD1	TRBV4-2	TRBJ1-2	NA	TGTGCCAGCGGCTCCAGGGGGGCGTATGGCTACACCTTC	CASGSRGAYGYTF
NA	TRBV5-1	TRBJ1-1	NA	TGCGCCAGCAGCTTGTCCGACAGCTACACTGAAGCTTTCTTT	CASSLSDSYTEAFF
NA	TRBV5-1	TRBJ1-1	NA	TGCGCCAGCAGCCCACAGATGACAGTGAACACTGAAGCTTTCTTT	CASSPQMTVNTEAFF
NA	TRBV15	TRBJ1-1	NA	TGTGCCACCAGCAGAGTGAGATGGACTGAAGCTTTCTTT	CATSRVRWTEAFF
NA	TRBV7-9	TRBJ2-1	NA	TGTGCCAGCAGCTTAGTCCTAGGGGACTACAATGAGCAGTTCTTC	CASSLVLGDYNEQFF
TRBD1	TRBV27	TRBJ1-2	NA	TGTGCCAGCAGTAAGAATCCGGGACAGGGTTCGAACTATGGCTACACCTTC	CASSKNPGQGSNYGYTF
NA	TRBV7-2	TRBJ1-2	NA	TGTGCCAGCAGCGTAATGCAGGGTTATGGCTACACCTTC	CASSVMQGYGYTF
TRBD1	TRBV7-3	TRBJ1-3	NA	TGTGCCAGCGGATTGGGGCAGGGGGCTATGGACACCATATATTTT	CASGLGQGAMDTIYF
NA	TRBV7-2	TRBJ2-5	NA	TGTGCCAGCAGCCCGCGGCTCGGCGGGACCTACCAAGAGACCCAGTACTTC	CASSPRLGGTYQETQYF
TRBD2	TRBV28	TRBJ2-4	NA	TGTGCCAGCAGCTCTCAGCGGGAGGGCCATGGGTACATTCAGTACTTC	CASSSQREGHGYIQYF
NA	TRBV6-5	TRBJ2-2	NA	TGTGCCAGCAGTTATGTGGACAGCTCAACCGGGGAGCTGTTTTTT	CASSYVDSSTGELFF
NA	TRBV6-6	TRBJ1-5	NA	TGTGCCAGCACCACAGGATTCAATCAGCCCCAGCATTTT	CASTTGFNQPQHF
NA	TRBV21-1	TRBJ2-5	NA	TGTGCCAGCAGCAAAGCGGGACTAGCGGGGGACCAAGAGACCCAGTACTTC	CASSKAGLAGDQETQYF
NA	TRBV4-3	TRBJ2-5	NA	TGCGCCAGCAGCCAAGCCAGGGGTGAGACCCAGTACTTC	CASSQARGETQYF
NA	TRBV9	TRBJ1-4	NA	TGTGCCAGCAGCGTAAACCCGCAGACAACTAATGAAAAACTGTTTTTT	CASSVNPQTTNEKLFF
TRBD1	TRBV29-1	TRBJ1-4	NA	TGCAGCGTTGGACGCGGGACAGGGGAAAAACTGTTTTTT	CSVGRGTGEKLFF
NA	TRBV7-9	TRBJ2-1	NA	TGTGCCAGCAGCTTAGCTCTCGGTTACAATGAGCAGTTCTTC	CASSLALGYNEQFF
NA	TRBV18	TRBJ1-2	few	TGTGCCAGCTCACCCGGGGGGGCAGGGGCCTCAATCTATGGCTACACCTTC	CASSPGGAGASIYGYTF